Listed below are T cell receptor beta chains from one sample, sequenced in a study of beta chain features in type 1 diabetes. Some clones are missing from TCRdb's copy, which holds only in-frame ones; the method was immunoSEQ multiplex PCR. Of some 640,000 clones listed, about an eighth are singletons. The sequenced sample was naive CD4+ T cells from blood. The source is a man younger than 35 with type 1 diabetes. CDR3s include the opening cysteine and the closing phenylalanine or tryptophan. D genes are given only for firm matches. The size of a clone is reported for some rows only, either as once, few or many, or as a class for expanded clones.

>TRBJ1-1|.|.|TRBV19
TGTGCCAGTAGCCGATCTGGGACGGTAGGTACTGAAGCTTTCTTT
CASSRSGTVGTEAFF
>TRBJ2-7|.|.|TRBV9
TGTGCCAGCAGCTCCCGGGTCGAAGGCGAGCAGTACTTC
CASSSRVEGEQYF
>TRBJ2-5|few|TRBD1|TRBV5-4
TGTGCCAGCAGACGGGGACAGGGGGCCGAGACCCAGTACTTC
CASRRGQGAETQYF
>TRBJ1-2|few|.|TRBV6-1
TGTGCCAGCAGTGAAGTAGGCAGCGACTATGGCTACACCTTC
CASSEVGSDYGYTF
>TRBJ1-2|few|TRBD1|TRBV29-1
TGCAGCGCCGGGGGGACAGGGAGGTATGGCTACACCTTC
CSAGGTGRYGYTF
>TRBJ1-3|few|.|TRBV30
TGTGCCTGGAGTGGGCAGGAGCGATCCACCATATATTTT
CAWSGQERSTIYF
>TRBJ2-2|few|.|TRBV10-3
TGTGCCATCAGGGAGACGTCGAACACCGGGGAGCTGTTTTTT
CAIRETSNTGELFF
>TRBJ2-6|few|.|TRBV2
TGTGCCAGCAGTGCCGAGGCCCTCTCTGGGGCCAACGTCCTGACTTTC
CASSAEALSGANVLTF
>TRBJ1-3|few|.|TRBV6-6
TGTGCCAGCAGTTACTCCAGACGGTACTCTGGAAACACCATATATTTT
CASSYSRRYSGNTIYF
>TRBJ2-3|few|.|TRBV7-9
TGTGCCAGCAGCTTAGAAGGGTCCCCGCAGTATTTT
CASSLEGSPQYF
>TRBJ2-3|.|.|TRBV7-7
TGTGCTAGCAGCTCCCGTTACACAGATACGCAGTATTTT
CASSSRYTDTQYF
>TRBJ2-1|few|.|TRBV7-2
TGTGCCAGCAGCCGACTGGCACGGAACAATGAGCAGTTCTTC
CASSRLARNNEQFF
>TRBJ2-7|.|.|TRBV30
TGTGCCTGGAGTGGGGCCCTCGGCTCGGCCTACGAGCAGTACTTC
CAWSGALGSAYEQYF
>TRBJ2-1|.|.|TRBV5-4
TGTGCCAGCAGCTTTAGTCACAGTGGCGATGAGCAGTTCTTC
CASSFSHSGDEQFF
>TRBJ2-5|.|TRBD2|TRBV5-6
TGTGCCAGCAGCTTAGCGGGAGAGGGGTACCAAGAGACCCAGTACTTC
CASSLAGEGYQETQYF
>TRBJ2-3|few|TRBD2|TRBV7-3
TGTGCCAGCAGCCGAGCTAGCGGGGGGGATACGCAGTATTTT
CASSRASGGDTQYF
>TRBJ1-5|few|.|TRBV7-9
TGTGCCAGCAGCCCAGGGGCCTCCAGGCCCCAGCATTTT
CASSPGASRPQHF
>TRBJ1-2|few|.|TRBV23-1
TGCGCCAGCAGCAACGGGGCTCCTCTAACGGGCTACACCTTC
CASSNGAPLTGYTF
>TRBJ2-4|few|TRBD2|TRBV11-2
TGTGCCAGCAGCTTCGGTAGCGGGAGAGGTTTTGGCATTCAGTACTTC
CASSFGSGRGFGIQYF
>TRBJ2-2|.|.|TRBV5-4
TGTGCCAGCAGCTTGGGGGTCACCGGGGAGCTGTTTTTT
CASSLGVTGELFF
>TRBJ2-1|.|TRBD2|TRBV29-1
TGCAGCGTTGAAGGGACTAGCGGGGGGCCATACAATGAGCAGTTCTTC
CSVEGTSGGPYNEQFF
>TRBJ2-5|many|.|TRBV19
TGTGCCAGTAGTACCGGGGAGACCCAGTACTTC
CASSTGETQYF
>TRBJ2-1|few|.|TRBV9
TGTGCCAGCAGCCCCTCCGAGGACTGGACATACAATGAGCAGTTCTTC
CASSPSEDWTYNEQFF